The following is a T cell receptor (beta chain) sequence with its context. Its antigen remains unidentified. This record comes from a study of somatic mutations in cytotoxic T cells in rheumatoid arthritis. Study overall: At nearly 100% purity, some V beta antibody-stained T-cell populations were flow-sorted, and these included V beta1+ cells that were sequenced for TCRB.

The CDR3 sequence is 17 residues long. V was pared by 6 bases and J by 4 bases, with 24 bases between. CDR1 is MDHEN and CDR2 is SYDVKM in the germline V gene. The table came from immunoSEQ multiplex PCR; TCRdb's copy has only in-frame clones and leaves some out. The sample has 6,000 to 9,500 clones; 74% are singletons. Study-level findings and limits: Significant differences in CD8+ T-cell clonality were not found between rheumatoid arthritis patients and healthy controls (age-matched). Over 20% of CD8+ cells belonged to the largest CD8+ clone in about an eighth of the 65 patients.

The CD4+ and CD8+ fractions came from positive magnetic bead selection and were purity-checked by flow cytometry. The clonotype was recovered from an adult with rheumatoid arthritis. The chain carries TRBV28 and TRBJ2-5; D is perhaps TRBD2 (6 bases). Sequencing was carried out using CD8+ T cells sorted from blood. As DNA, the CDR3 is TGTGCCAGCAGCCTCGAAGTTGGTGGGGGGATGGGAGAGACCCAGTACTTC. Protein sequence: CASSLEVGGGMGETQYF.